This T cell receptor beta chain was documented in a study of glioma-infiltrating T cells after dendritic cell vaccination. Study in general: Between 2003 and 2012, patients got autologous tumor lysate-pulsed dendritic cell vaccines. Dendritic cell vaccine was injected intradermally three times, biweekly.

Study-wide results and caveats: Higher TCR clonality did not directly relate to longer survival.

Concerning this clone itself: Its antigen is unknown.

Sequencing was performed with immunoSEQ multiplex PCR; in TCRdb, only in-frame clones are kept and a portion is missing. In the table there are about 30,000 clones, approximately 91% of which are singletons. The sequenced sample was blood, obtained before dendritic cell vaccination. The TCR comes from a human donor with glioblastoma.

CDR3 protein: CASSPRLAGGAGELFF. The CDR3 bases are TGTGCCAGCAGCCCGCGACTAGCGGGGGGTGCCGGGGAGCTGTTTTTT. The genes are TRBV9 and TRBJ2-2; TRBD2 matches at 13 bases. V lost 4 bases to trimming and J lost 6 bases; unmatched junction nucleotides: 6. The CDR3 extends over 16 amino acids. Germline values: CDR1 SGDLS, CDR2 YYNGEE.